The clone carrying this TCR beta chain appeared a single time. Assay used: immunoSEQ multiplex PCR; TCRdb lists only in-frame clones, some missing. In the table there are 100,000 to 120,000 clones, 88% of which are singletons. The data originate from a study of control samples from healthy donors and cancer patients. The length of the CDR3 is 17 residues. CDR1 and CDR2 from the germline V gene are KGHSH and LQKENI. V shed 3 bases and J 4 bases; nucleotides not matched to a gene: 12. Sequencing was performed on PBMCs. The receptor's source is a woman aged 60 to 75 with lung cancer. The rearrangement links TRBV18 to TRBJ1-1, with TRBD1 identical over 9 bases. CDR3 protein: CASSPQGQGVGGTEAFF. CDR3 DNA sequence: TGTGCCAGCTCACCGCAGGGACAGGGAGTTGGTGGCACTGAAGCTTTCTTT.